Listed below are T cell receptor beta chains from one sample, sequenced in a study of blood T cell repertoires in COVID-19. Clones were sequenced by immunoSEQ multiplex PCR, and TCRdb holds only the in-frame ones, with some missing. The sample records 350,000 to 500,000 clones, 70% to 90% being singletons. Sequencing was done on a sample of PBMCs or T cells enriched from blood (not recorded which). The receptors stem from a woman between 18 and 29 years old who had been exposed to COVID-19. Each CDR3 is given with its conserved first and last residue. A D gene is named only where the DNA matches it firmly. Some rows mark clone size as missing; the rest say once, few, many or name a class of expanded clone.

>TRBJ2-2|TRBV3-1/TRBV3-2|-|TRBD2
CASSQGTSGYTGELFF
TGTGCCAGCAGCCAGGGGACTAGCGGGTACACCGGGGAGCTGTTTTTT
>TRBJ2-5|TRBV5-1|-|-
CASSLEQGGETQYF
TGCGCCAGCAGCTTGGAACAGGGAGGGGAGACCCAGTACTTC
>TRBJ1-6|TRBV11-2|-|TRBD1
CASRPTGQGASYNSPLHF
TGTGCCAGCAGGCCCACGGGACAGGGGGCCTCCTATAATTCACCCCTCCACTTT
>TRBJ2-3|TRBV19|-|TRBD1
CASLDRTVTDTQYF
TGTGCCAGTTTGGACAGGACGGTCACAGATACGCAGTATTTT
>TRBJ2-2|TRBV18|-|-
CASSPGHVTGELFF
TGTGCCAGCTCACCGGGACATGTCACCGGGGAGCTGTTTTTT
>TRBJ2-7|TRBV7-9|-|-
CASSSPSAYEQYF
TGTGCCAGCAGCTCACCTTCGGCCTACGAGCAGTACTTC
>TRBJ1-5|TRBV28|-|-
CASSSDMSQHF
TGTGCCAGCAGTTCTGACATGTCCCAGCATTTT
>TRBJ2-7|TRBV11-2|-|TRBD2
CASSLRPTSGAYEQYF
TGTGCCAGCAGCTTAAGACCGACTAGCGGGGCCTACGAGCAGTACTTC
>TRBJ2-1|TRBV5-1|-|TRBD2
CASSWTSNSYNEQFF
TGCGCCAGCAGCTGGACTAGTAACTCCTACAATGAGCAGTTCTTC
>TRBJ2-7|TRBV25-1|once|TRBD1
CASSVGTEGLYEQYF
TGTGCCAGCTCTGTCGGGACAGAGGGTCTCTACGAGCAGTACTTC
>TRBJ2-3|TRBV6-1|-|TRBD1
CASSESGGGTDTQYF
TGTGCCAGCAGTGAATCAGGGGGCGGCACAGATACGCAGTATTTT
>TRBJ2-5|TRBV4-1|-|TRBD2
CASSQDHGTSGGPEETQYF
TGCGCCAGCAGCCAAGATCATGGGACTAGCGGGGGGCCTGAGGAGACCCAGTACTTC
>TRBJ2-7|TRBV10-2|-|TRBD1
CASSQPDRGLSYEQYF
TGCGCCAGCAGCCAACCCGACAGGGGGCTTTCCTACGAGCAGTACTTC
>TRBJ2-5|TRBV5-6|-|-
CASSHSPETQYF
TGTGCCAGCAGCCACAGCCCGGAGACCCAGTACTTC
>TRBJ1-3|TRBV9|-|-
CASSAGQAPGNTIYF
TGTGCCAGCAGCGCGGGACAAGCCCCTGGAAACACCATATATTTT
>TRBJ2-2|TRBV4-1|-|TRBD1
CASSRTGLTGVTGELFF
TGCGCCAGCAGCCGGACAGGGTTAACGGGAGTAACCGGGGAGCTGTTTTTT
>TRBJ1-1|TRBV9|-|-
CASSVDGTMNTEAFF
TGTGCCAGCAGCGTAGATGGGACTATGAACACTGAAGCTTTCTTT
>TRBJ2-2|TRBV27|-|-
CASSFVGTSTGELFF
TGTGCCAGCAGTTTTGTCGGGACATCCACCGGGGAGCTGTTTTTT
>TRBJ1-2|TRBV6-1|-|-
CASSELEPYGYTF
TGTGCCAGCAGTGAACTAGAGCCTTATGGCTACACCTTC